Listed below are T cell receptor beta chains from one sample, sequenced in a study of CD8+ T cells in alopecia areata. Here immunoSEQ multiplex PCR was the method, and the copy in TCRdb shows in-frame clones only, minus some. The sample lists 110,000 to 150,000 clones, about 56% occurring once. The starting material was CD8+ T cells sorted from blood, obtained at week 4, from a patient treated with tofacitinib. These receptor sequences come from a human donor with alopecia areata. Both conserved end residues are part of each CDR3. The D gene is left open where the match is weak. Only some rows state a clone size, as once, few, many or a class for expanded clones.

V gene	J gene	clone size	D gene	CDR3 DNA	CDR3 protein
TRBV27	TRBJ1-6	-	TRBD1	TGTGCCAGCAGTATATCACAGGGGGCGAGCTCACCCCTCCACTTT	CASSISQGASSPLHF
TRBV29-1	TRBJ2-7	-	TRBD1	TGCAGCGTTTCCTCAAGGACAGGGGGCATCTACGAGCAGTACTTC	CSVSSRTGGIYEQYF
TRBV30	TRBJ2-3	-	TRBD1	TGTGCCTGGATAGGTCGGGACAGCTACACAGATACGCAGTATTTT	CAWIGRDSYTDTQYF
TRBV29-1	TRBJ1-2	-	-	TGCAGCGTTGGGGCCATTGAGGGCTACACCTTC	CSVGAIEGYTF
TRBV25-1	TRBJ1-1	-	-	TGTGCCAGCAGTGAATCCGGGGTGGAGACTGAAGCTTTCTTT	CASSESGVETEAFF
TRBV30	TRBJ2-3	-	-	TGTGCCTGGAATTTGGGCCGGGCAGATACGCAGTATTTT	CAWNLGRADTQYF
TRBV4-3	TRBJ2-3	few	TRBD2	TGCGCCAGCAGCCAAGATGGGGCTAGCGGGGAAACAGATACGCAGTATTTT	CASSQDGASGETDTQYF
TRBV27	TRBJ2-7	-	-	TGTGCCAGCAGTTTTCGGGACACATCCTACGAGCAGTACTTC	CASSFRDTSYEQYF
TRBV9	TRBJ2-7	few	-	TGTGCCAGCAGCCCGGACCCCAGGGACGAGCAGTACTTC	CASSPDPRDEQYF
TRBV14	TRBJ2-3	-	-	TGTGCCAGCGCGCGGCCAGGCGTGGCAGATACGCAGTATTTT	CASARPGVADTQYF
TRBV9	TRBJ1-1	-	-	TGTGCCAGCAGCCCCCAGGGGTCGCGGGCAGGGGCGAACACTGAAGCTTTCTTT	CASSPQGSRAGANTEAFF
TRBV7-3	TRBJ2-5	-	TRBD2	TGTGCCAGCAGTCAAGCGGGGAGGTTGGAGACCCAGTACTTC	CASSQAGRLETQYF
TRBV29-1	TRBJ2-2	few	-	TGCAGCGCCGCCCGGGACGGGAACACCGGGGAGCTGTTTTTT	CSAARDGNTGELFF
TRBV5-6	TRBJ1-2	-	TRBD1	TGTGCCAGCAGCCTTAGGGACAGGGGGTATGGCTACACCTTC	CASSLRDRGYGYTF
TRBV7-9	TRBJ2-1	-	-	TGTGCCAGCAGCTTAGACCCCGGGGGATCCTACAATGAGCAGTTCTTC	CASSLDPGGSYNEQFF
TRBV7-9	TRBJ2-3	-	-	TGTGCCAGCAGCTTTGGCCCAAGCACAGATACGCAGTATTTT	CASSFGPSTDTQYF
TRBV13	TRBJ2-7	once	TRBD1	TGTGCCAGCAGCAAGGGGGCTTTAGAGCAGTACTTC	CASSKGALEQYF
TRBV30	TRBJ2-3	-	TRBD2	TGTGCCTGGATTGCCTGGACTAGCGGGGACACAGATACGCAGTATTTT	CAWIAWTSGDTDTQYF
TRBV4-1	TRBJ1-4	-	-	TGCGCCAGCAGGCCCGTTGCAACTAATGAAAAACTGTTTTTT	CASRPVATNEKLFF
TRBV4-3	TRBJ2-5	once	TRBD2	TGCGCCAGCAGCCAAGAGCCCACTAGCGTCGGAGAGACCCAGTACTTC	CASSQEPTSVGETQYF